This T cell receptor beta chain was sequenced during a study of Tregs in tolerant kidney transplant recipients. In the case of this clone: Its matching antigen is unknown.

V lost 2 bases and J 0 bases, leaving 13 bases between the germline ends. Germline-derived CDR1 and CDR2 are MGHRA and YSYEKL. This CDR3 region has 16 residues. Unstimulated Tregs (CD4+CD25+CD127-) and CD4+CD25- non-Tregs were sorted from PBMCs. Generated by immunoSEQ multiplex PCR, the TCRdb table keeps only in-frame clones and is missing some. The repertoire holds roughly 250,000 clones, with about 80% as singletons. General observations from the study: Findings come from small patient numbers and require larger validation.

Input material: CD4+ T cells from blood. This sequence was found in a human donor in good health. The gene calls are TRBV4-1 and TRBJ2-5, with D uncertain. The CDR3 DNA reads TGCGCCAGCAGCCAACCTACCCGCGGAAACCAAGAGACCCAGTACTTC. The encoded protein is CASSQPTRGNQETQYF.